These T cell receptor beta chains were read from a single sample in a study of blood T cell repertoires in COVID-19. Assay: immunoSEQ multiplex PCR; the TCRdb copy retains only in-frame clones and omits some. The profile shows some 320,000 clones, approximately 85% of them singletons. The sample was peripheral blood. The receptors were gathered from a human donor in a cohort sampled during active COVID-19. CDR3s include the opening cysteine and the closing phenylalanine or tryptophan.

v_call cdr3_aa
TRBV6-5 CASNTGNTEAFF
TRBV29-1 CSVSDRGQAQYF
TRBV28 CASSLDRPSSYEQYF
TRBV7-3 CASSLGQGARETQYF
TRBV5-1 CASSRGTGEDYEQYF
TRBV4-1 CASSPRSQVRDGYTF
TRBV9 CASSAGLGLAGSSYNEQFF
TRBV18 CASSPDRYYGYTF
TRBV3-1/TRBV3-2 CASSQSGGYHVTQYF
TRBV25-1 CASTENAGITDTQYF
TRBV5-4 CASSPGSNQPQHF
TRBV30 CAWSVRQAGNEKLFF
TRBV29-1 CSVDKAVTGELFF
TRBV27 CASSPTDRSYNEQFF
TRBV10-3 CAISDLPGQGRGANEKLFF
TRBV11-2 CASSFLAEEQYF
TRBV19 CASMVPGQGYGYTF
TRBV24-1 CATSAPGTGHYGYTF
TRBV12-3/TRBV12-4 CASGEGFPEAFF
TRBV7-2 CASSLAAGGYGELFF
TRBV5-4 CASSWGTGGYYEQYF
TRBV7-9 CASSLAQRQGNYGYTF
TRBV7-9 CASSPTGLGNTEAFF